The 10 T cell receptor beta chains below all came from one sample that was sequenced in a study of blood T cell repertoires in COVID-19. Measured with immunoSEQ multiplex PCR; TCRdb has only the in-frame clones, and not every one. The table shows about 200,000 clones, with 65% to 90% occurring only once. Sequenced: peripheral blood. These receptor sequences come from a man aged 50 to 60 with acute or convalescent COVID-19.

This clone was picked up a small number of times. V and J are TRBV28 and TRBJ1-1, with 7 nucleotides matching TRBD1. V was pared by 6 bases and J by 2 bases, with 12 bases of the junction left unmatched. Germline CDR1 MDHEN, CDR2 SYDVKM. The CDR3 loop spans 16 amino acids. This CDR3 reads CASRSGTAPDNTEAFF. CDR3 in DNA: TGTGCCAGCAGATCCGGGACAGCCCCTGATAACACTGAAGCTTTCTTT.

This sequence joins TRBV4-1 and TRBJ1-1; D gene ambiguous. Germline CDR1 reads MGHRA; CDR2 reads YSYEKL. V gave up 3 bases and J gave up 11 bases, with 16 bases separating them. The CDR3 is 13 amino acids. CDR3 DNA sequence: TGCGCCAGCAGCCAGCCCGTTGCTATGAGGGCTTTCTTT. Amino acids: CASSQPVAMRAFF.

The chain combines TRBV29-1 with TRBJ1-1; D is uncertain. The CDR3 loop spans 15 amino acids. Germline CDR1 and CDR2: SQVTM and ANQGSEA. V was cut by 7 bases and J by 0 bases, with 18 bases left in between. CDR3 sequence: CSAGEGNRVNTEAFF. The CDR3 coding sequence is TGCAGCGCCGGAGAGGGTAACAGAGTGAACACTGAAGCTTTCTTT.

The CDR3 region has the DNA TGTGCCAGCAGCTTAGGGAGGGGCCATGGTCCCCGTGAGAACACTGAAGCTTTCTTT. Amino acid sequence: CASSLGRGHGPRENTEAFF. The chain is built from TRBV7-6 and TRBJ1-1; D perhaps matches TRBD1 (5 bases). V was cut by 1 base and J by 1 base, with 22 bases left in between. CDR1 is SGHVS and CDR2 is FNYEAQ in the germline V gene. The CDR3 has 19 amino acids.

V is TRBV24-1 and J is TRBJ1-2; 7 nucleotides match TRBD1. Trimming at V came to 4 bases and at J to 6 bases, leaving 1 base not matched to a gene. The CDR3 spans 12 residues. CDR1 is KGHDR, CDR2 SFDVKD, per germline. CDR3 protein: CATSETGDGYTF. The CDR3, as DNA: TGTGCCACCAGTGAAACAGGGGATGGCTACACCTTC.

The genes are TRBV7-3 and TRBJ2-1, with 10 bases that match TRBD2. Trimming cost V 4 bases and J 2 bases; bases outside gene matches: 5. The CDR3 runs 16 residues. Germline V gives CDR1 SGHTA, CDR2 FQGTGA. The CDR3 nucleotides read TGTGCCAGCAGCTCGTCGAGCGGGGGGGCCTACAATGAGCAGTTCTTC. Amino acid sequence: CASSSSSGGAYNEQFF.

This chain connects TRBV19 to TRBJ1-4, with unresolved D. Germline V gene sequence: CDR1 LNHDA, CDR2 SQIVND (reference sequence). Trimming removed 4 bases from V and 0 bases from J, with 9 bases in between. The CDR3 is 15 amino acids. For the CDR3, the DNA is TGTGCCAGTAGTACCCTAGAAGCAACTAATGAAAAACTGTTTTTT. This encodes CASSTLEATNEKLFF.

The J gene is TRBJ2-7, the V gene TRBV5-4; 7 bases line up with TRBD1. This CDR3 has 14 amino acids. V trimming: 4 bases; J trimming: 2 bases; junction bases outside the gene matches: 6. Germline CDR1 reads SGHNT; CDR2 reads YYREEE (reference sequence). The CDR3 DNA sequence: TGTGCCAGCAGCCAGGACAGGAAAACCTACGAGCAGTACTTC. Its translation is CASSQDRKTYEQYF.

This clone was recorded a few times. This chain connects TRBV6-5 to TRBJ2-2, with 10 bases that match TRBD2. Germline values: CDR1 MNHEY, CDR2 SVGAGI. After removal of 4 bases from V and 2 bases from J, the junction contained 4 bases not matched to a gene. The CDR3 spans 16 residues. The CDR3 spells CASSFRTSGNTGELFF. The DNA of the CDR3 is TGTGCCAGCAGTTTCAGGACTAGCGGTAACACCGGGGAGCTGTTTTTT.

A few counts support this clone. The genes are TRBV6-2 or TRBV6-3 and TRBJ1-1; 7 nucleotides line up with TRBD1. Germline CDR1 and CDR2: MNHEY and SVGEGT. The V segment lost 6 bases and the J segment 4 bases; nucleotides outside the gene matches: 8. This CDR3 spans 14 amino acids. The CDR3 sequence is CASSMDRPVTEAFF. The CDR3 DNA reads as TGTGCCAGCAGCATGGACAGGCCGGTCACTGAAGCTTTCTTT.